This TCR beta chain was obtained from a study of T cell repertoires in cytomegalovirus infection. The wider study: TCR beta signatures that were public indicated CMV infection and matching HLA type. General study points: Individuals carrying CMV plus the relevant HLA were identified by cumulative frequency of public TCR beta families. It was HLA-C-restricted CMV-specific TCR beta clonotypes that dominated the response ex vivo.

This clonotype was picked up a small number of times. As yet, its antigen is unknown. V was cut by 0 bases and J by 5 bases, with 16 bases left in between. CDR1 is SQVTM, CDR2 ANQGSEA, per germline. This CDR3 spans 15 amino acids. In TCRdb, the reads were re-called with MiXCR into one record per CDR3 protein. The sample yields about 740,000 distinct CDR3 sequences, approximately 34% seen once. The V and J genes are TRBV29-1 and TRBJ2-5, with a possible D match to TRBD1 (5 bases). The sample comprised PBMCs. The clonotype originates from a human donor in good health (CMV status not recorded). Some clones in this sample may be carry-over from other donors' samples. Here the CDR3 DNA reads TGCAGCGTTGAAGAGGCTGGACAAACGGCGGAGACCCAGTACTTC. Translating gives CSVEEAGQTAETQYF.